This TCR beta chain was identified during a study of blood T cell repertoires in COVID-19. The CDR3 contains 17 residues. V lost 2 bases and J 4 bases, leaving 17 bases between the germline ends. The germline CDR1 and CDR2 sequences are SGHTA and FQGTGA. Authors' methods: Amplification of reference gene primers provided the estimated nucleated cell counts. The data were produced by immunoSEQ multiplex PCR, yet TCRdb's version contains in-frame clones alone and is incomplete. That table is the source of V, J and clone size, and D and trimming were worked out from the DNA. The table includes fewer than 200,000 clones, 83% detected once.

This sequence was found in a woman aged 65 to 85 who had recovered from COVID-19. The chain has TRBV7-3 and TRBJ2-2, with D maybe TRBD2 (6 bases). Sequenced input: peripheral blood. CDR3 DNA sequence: TGTGCCAGCAGCTTAGTTTCCGGGGCAGCGGGCACCGGGGAGCTGTTTTTT. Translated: CASSLVSGAAGTGELFF.